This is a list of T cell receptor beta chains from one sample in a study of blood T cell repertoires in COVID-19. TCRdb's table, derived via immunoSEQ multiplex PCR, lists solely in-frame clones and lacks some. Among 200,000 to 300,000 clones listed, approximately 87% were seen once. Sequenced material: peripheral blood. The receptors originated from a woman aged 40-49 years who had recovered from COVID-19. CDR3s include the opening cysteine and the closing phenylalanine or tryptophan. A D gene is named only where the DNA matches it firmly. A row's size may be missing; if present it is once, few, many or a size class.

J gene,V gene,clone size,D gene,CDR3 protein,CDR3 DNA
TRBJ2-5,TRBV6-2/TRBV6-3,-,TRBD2,CASSYGGGYGETQYF,TGTGCCAGCAGTTACGGCGGGGGGTATGGAGAGACCCAGTACTTC
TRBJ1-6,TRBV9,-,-,CASSAGGEGGNSPLHF,TGTGCCAGCAGCGCCGGAGGGGAGGGAGGCAATTCACCCCTCCACTTT
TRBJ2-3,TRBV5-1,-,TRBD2,CASSLGLAGHPSTDTQYF,TGCGCCAGCAGCTTGGGACTAGCGGGGCACCCTAGCACAGATACGCAGTATTTT
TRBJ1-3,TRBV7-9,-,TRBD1,CASSLSPGGHTIYF,TGTGCCAGCAGCTTAAGTCCAGGGGGACACACCATATATTTT
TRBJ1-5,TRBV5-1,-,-,CASSLGPGSDQPQHF,TGCGCCAGCAGCTTGGGCCCAGGCTCCGATCAGCCCCAGCATTTT
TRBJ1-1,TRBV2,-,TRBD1,CASGRGVNTEAFF,TGTGCCAGCGGCAGGGGGGTGAACACTGAAGCTTTCTTT
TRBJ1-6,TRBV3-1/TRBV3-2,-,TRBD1,CASSQGQGANSPLHF,TGTGCCAGCAGCCAAGGCCAGGGGGCTAATTCACCCCTCCACTTT
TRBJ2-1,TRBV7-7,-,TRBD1,CASSRGTGGRNEQFF,TGTGCTAGCAGCCGAGGGACAGGGGGCCGCAATGAGCAGTTCTTC
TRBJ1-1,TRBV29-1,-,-,CSVGRRETEAFF,TGCAGCGTTGGCCGCAGGGAAACTGAAGCTTTCTTT
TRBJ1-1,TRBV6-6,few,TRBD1,CASSYSPGTAYTEAFF,TGTGCCAGCAGTTACTCCCCAGGGACAGCGTACACTGAAGCTTTCTTT
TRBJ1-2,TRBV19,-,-,CASSMGGNYGYTF,TGTGCCAGTAGTATGGGAGGGAACTATGGCTACACCTTC
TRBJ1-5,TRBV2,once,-,CASSEAGSNQPQHF,TGTGCCAGCAGTGAGGCAGGGTCAAATCAGCCCCAGCATTTT
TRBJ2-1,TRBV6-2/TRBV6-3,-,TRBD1,CASSWDRDSFF,TGTGCCAGCAGTTGGGACAGGGACTCGTTCTTC
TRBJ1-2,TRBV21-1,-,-,CASSKETGQGVLGYGYTF,TGTGCCAGCAGCAAAGAAACGGGGCAGGGGGTTCTGGGCTATGGCTACACCTTC
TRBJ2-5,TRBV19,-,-,CASSIRRGETQYF,TGTGCCAGTAGTATCCGCCGGGGGGAGACCCAGTACTTC
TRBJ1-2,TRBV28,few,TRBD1,CARWDRKGGYTF,TGTGCCAGATGGGACAGAAAGGGTGGCTACACCTTC
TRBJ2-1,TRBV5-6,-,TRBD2,CASSLESGSSYNEQFF,TGTGCCAGCAGCTTGGAGAGCGGGAGCTCCTACAATGAGCAGTTCTTC
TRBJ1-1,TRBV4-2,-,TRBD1,CASSPRTGGTTDTEAFF,TGTGCCAGCAGCCCACGGACAGGGGGCACGACGGACACTGAAGCTTTCTTT
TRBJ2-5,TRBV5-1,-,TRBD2,CASSSGGGAQETQYF,TGCGCCAGCAGCTCCGGGGGGGGAGCCCAAGAGACCCAGTACTTC
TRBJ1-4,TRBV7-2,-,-,CASSLSLNEQVLNEKLFF,TGTGCCAGCAGCTTGTCCCTAAACGAACAGGTGCTTAATGAAAAACTGTTTTTT
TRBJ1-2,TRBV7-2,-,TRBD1,CASSLGTGGVYGYTF,TGTGCCAGCAGCTTAGGGACAGGGGGCGTTTATGGCTACACCTTC
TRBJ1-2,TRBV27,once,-,CASSPERGRLNYGYTF,TGTGCCAGCAGCCCAGAGAGAGGGAGGTTAAACTATGGCTACACCTTC
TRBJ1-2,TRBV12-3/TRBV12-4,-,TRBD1,CASSRQGNYGYTF,TGTGCCAGCAGTCGACAGGGGAACTATGGCTACACCTTC
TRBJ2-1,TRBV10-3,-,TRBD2,CAVERGPYNEQFF,TGTGCCGTCGAGCGGGGGCCCTACAATGAGCAGTTCTTC
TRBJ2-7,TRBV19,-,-,CASSIVLGGASYEQYF,TGTGCCAGTAGTATAGTGTTGGGGGGGGCTTCCTACGAGCAGTACTTC
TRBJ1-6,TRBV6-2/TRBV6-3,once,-,CASSYQPGVSPPLHF,TGTGCCAGCAGTTACCAACCGGGGGTATCGCCACCCCTCCACTTT
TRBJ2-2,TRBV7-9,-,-,CASSLQLKPAGELFF,TGTGCCAGCAGCTTACAGTTAAAACCTGCTGGGGAGCTGTTTTTT
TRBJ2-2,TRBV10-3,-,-,CAISESAATGELFF,TGTGCCATCAGTGAGTCTGCGGCAACCGGGGAGCTGTTTTTT
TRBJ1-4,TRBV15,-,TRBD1,CATSYRGLNEKLFF,TGTGCCACCAGCTACAGGGGGCTAAATGAAAAACTGTTTTTT
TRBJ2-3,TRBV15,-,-,CATRSLQDRTDTQYF,TGTGCCACCAGATCCTTACAGGATCGCACAGATACGCAGTATTTT
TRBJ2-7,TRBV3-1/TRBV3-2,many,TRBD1,CASSPRGTGGYEQYF,TGTGCCAGCAGCCCGAGGGGGACAGGGGGTTACGAGCAGTACTTC
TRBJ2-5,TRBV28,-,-,CASSSTRKVETQYF,TGTGCCAGCAGTTCCACTAGGAAGGTAGAGACCCAGTACTTC
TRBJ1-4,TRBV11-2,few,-,CASSRDMAGKLFF,TGTGCCAGCAGCAGGGACATGGCGGGAAAACTGTTTTTT
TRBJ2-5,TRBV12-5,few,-,CASGAPGLGETQYF,TGTGCTAGTGGTGCCCCTGGGCTCGGAGAGACCCAGTACTTC
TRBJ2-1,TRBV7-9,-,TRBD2,CASSRDYYNEQFF,TGTGCCAGCAGCAGGGACTACTACAATGAGCAGTTCTTC
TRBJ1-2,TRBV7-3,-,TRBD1,CASSSGGANGYTF,TGTGCCAGCAGCTCAGGGGGCGCGAATGGCTACACCTTC
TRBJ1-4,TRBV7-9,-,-,CASSLKQGPDEKLFF,TGTGCCAGCAGCTTAAAGCAGGGTCCGGATGAAAAACTGTTTTTT
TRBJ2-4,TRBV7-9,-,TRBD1,CASSQWDSTPILAKNIQYF,TGTGCCAGCAGCCAATGGGACAGCACTCCCATACTAGCCAAAAACATTCAGTACTTC
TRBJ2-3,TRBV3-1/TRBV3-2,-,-,CASSQVARTDTQYF,TGTGCCAGCAGCCAAGTGGCTCGCACAGATACGCAGTATTTT
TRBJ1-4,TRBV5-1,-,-,CASSLNQGSEKLFF,TGCGCCAGCAGCTTGAACCAGGGGAGCGAAAAACTGTTTTTT
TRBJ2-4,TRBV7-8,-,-,CASSLGRAFQYF,TGTGCCAGCAGCTTAGGCAGGGCGTTTCAGTACTTC
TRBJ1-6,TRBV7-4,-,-,CASSGLETGYSPLHF,TGTGCCAGCAGCGGGCTGGAGACAGGCTATTCACCCCTCCACTTT
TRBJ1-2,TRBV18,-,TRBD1,CASSPQQGANSGYTF,TGTGCCAGCTCACCGCAACAGGGGGCGAATTCTGGCTACACCTTC
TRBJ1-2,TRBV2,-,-,CASTMDSYGYTF,TGTGCCAGCACTATGGACAGCTATGGCTACACCTTC
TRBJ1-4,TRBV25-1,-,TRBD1,CASSVWTGDLEKLFF,TGTGCCAGCAGTGTGTGGACAGGGGATCTTGAAAAACTGTTTTTT
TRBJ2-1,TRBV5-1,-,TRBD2,CASSPGLAGGYNEQFF,TGCGCCAGCAGCCCCGGACTAGCGGGGGGGTACAATGAGCAGTTCTTC
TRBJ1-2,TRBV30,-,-,CAWSPFDRSYGYTF,TGTGCCTGGAGTCCTTTTGACAGGAGCTATGGCTACACCTTC
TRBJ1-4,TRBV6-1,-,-,CASSESVHVNEKLFF,TGTGCCAGCAGTGAAAGCGTCCACGTCAATGAAAAACTGTTTTTT
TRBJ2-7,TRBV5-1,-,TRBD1,CASSPGTVHEQYF,TGCGCCAGCAGCCCCGGGACAGTCCACGAGCAGTACTTC
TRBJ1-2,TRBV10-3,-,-,CAISLADSLYGYTF,TGTGCCATCAGCCTGGCCGACTCCCTTTATGGCTACACCTTC
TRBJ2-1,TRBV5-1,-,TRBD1,CASITGTGEYNEQFF,TGCGCCAGTATAACCGGGACAGGGGAATACAATGAGCAGTTCTTC
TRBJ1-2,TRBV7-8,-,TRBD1,CASSVDRGYGYTF,TGTGCCAGCAGCGTGGACAGGGGCTATGGCTACACCTTC
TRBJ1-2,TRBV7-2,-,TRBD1,CASSFRDSYGYTF,TGTGCCAGCAGCTTCCGGGACAGCTATGGCTACACCTTC
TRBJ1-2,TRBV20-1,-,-,CSASKGANYGYTF,TGCAGTGCTAGTAAGGGAGCTAACTATGGCTACACCTTC
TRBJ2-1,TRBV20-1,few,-,CSASVGGVNEQFF,TGCAGTGCTAGTGTGGGTGGAGTGAATGAGCAGTTCTTC
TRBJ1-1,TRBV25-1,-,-,CASSGGGYVTEAFF,TGTGCCAGCAGTGGCGGGGGATACGTCACTGAAGCTTTCTTT
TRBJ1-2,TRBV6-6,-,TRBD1,CASSPRDSPIYGYTF,TGTGCCAGCAGTCCACGGGACAGTCCTATCTATGGCTACACCTTC
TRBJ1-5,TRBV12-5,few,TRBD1,CASGIGTVDNQPQHF,TGTGCTAGTGGCATAGGGACAGTAGACAATCAGCCCCAGCATTTT
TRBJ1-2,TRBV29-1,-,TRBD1,CSVETGGLDYGYTF,TGCAGCGTTGAAACAGGGGGCCTGGACTATGGCTACACCTTC